This record concerns one T cell receptor beta chain sequence. Its matching antigen is unknown. These data originate in a study of regulatory T cells in long-lasting Graves disease. V was pared by 4 bases and J by 2 bases, with 15 bases between. Germline V gene data show CDR1 as LNHDA and CDR2 as SQIVND (reference sequence). CDR3 size: 16 residues. Indicated time point: newly diagnosed GD, antithyroid drugs for less than 3 months. Extracted RNA from PBMCs served as the source of the TCR library. The authors built TCR beta libraries using iRepertoire HTBI primers and Arm-PCR of CDR3 regions. TCRdb re-called the multiplex PCR reads through MiXCR, storing one row per CDR3 protein. This table holds about 620,000 distinct CDR3 sequences, under 20% found once. Findings and caveats of the study: TCR diversity in persistent Graves' patients was below that of newly diagnosed ones. Owing to a sample size that was small, accuracy may have been reduced.

The data also belong to a second study, concerning T cells in Graves' hyperthyroidism and ophthalmopathy.

V usage is TRBV19 and J usage is TRBJ2-1, with unresolved D. The starting material was peripheral blood mononuclear cells (PBMCs), obtained at new diagnosis, from a patient treated with antithyroid drugs. The receptor's source is a woman in her twenties or thirties with Graves disease. CDR3 loop: CASSTLLGLAYNEQFF. CDR3 coding DNA: TGTGCCAGTAGTACCCTCCTAGGCCTTGCCTACAATGAGCAGTTCTTC. Filled out from reference TRBV19 and TRBJ2-1, the complete variable domain reads DGGITQSPKYLFRKEGQNVTLSCEQNLNHDAMYWYRQDPGQGLRLIYYSQIVNDFQKGDIAEGYSVSREKKESFPLTVTSAQKNPTAFYLCASSTLLGLAYNEQFFGPGTRLTVL.